This TCR beta chain derives from a study of T-cell memory formation after mild COVID-19 (dated by TCRdb to about 2021). Context from the whole study: Most TCR sequence clusters were specific to one of the two donors. In two donors, T-cell clones that expanded and contracted after mild COVID-19 were tracked by sequencing TCRalpha and TCRbeta repertoires over time. Two young, previously healthy adult volunteers, one female and one male, were included in the cohort. Study-wide findings and limitations: Only a couple of mild cases were covered in the study, and larger cohorts including severe cases with pre-infection samples were considered necessary. Contracting CD4+ clones were found mainly in CM and EM memory subsets, while CD8+ clones were enriched in EMRA. From day 15 to 85, contracting clones showed balanced CD4/CD8 phenotypes, whereas a second wave of clones that expanded from day 15 to 37 leaned towards CD4+. Whether the second-wave clones peaking on day 37 were SARS-CoV-2 specific was not confirmed. The detection of some responding clones in pre-infection memory suggests that pre-existing cross-reactive memory T cells joined the SARS-CoV-2 response.

This clonotype turned up a few times. Its specific antigen is unknown. No much larger clone exists at a distance of one base, and base qualities are not known. Instrument on record: Illumina NovaSeq 6000. Using 5'RACE with constant-segment primers, TCRalpha and TCRbeta cDNA libraries were constructed, with sample barcodes and unique molecular identifiers added in the process. RNA was extracted from every sample with Trizol reagent. The libraries were amplified in two PCR steps, and the second step added a second sample barcode and Illumina TruSeq adapters. Sequencing of libraries was performed on an Illumina NovaSeq with 2 x 150 bp paired-end reads. The source study handled its data this way. Demultiplexing of reads and collapsing into UMI-guided consensus sequences were performed with migec v1.2.7. Using mixcr v2.1.11, the UMI consensuses were aligned to TRA and TRB V and J templates and assembled into clonotypes. Clonotypes were classified as expanded or contracted when called significant by both edgeR and NoisET, with noise models trained on biological replicates. edgeR calls used a false discovery rate-adjusted p below 0.01 and a log2 fold-change threshold of 1. PCA with hierarchical clustering of max-normalized trajectories of the 1000 most abundant clonotypes was used as exploratory dynamics analysis. The CD4 or CD8 phenotype of responding clones was assigned using the separately sequenced CD4+ and CD8+ repertoires. TCRdb trimmed the raw reads at Q25, called clones with MiXCR and kept productive beta chains. Here each entry gathers all rows of one CDR3 protein and keeps the most common genes and DNA. TCRdb's processing, not the authors', yielded these V and J calls. A total of hundreds of thousands of distinct CDR3 sequences appear in this sample, about 16% of them only once. The ten largest clones take up roughly 21% of the sample.

The germline V gene supplies CDR1 SGHTA and CDR2 FQGNSA. V drops 6 bases and J drops 2 bases, leaving 13 bases in between. Spanning cysteine to phenylalanine, the CDR3 consists of 14 amino acids. Just CDR3 DNA is preserved here, 42 bases in frame from base 1. PBMCs were isolated by Ficoll-Paque density gradient centrifugation. The chain joins TRBV7-2 to TRBJ2-5, with a tentative D gene TRBD2 over 5 matching bases. The sequenced sample consisted of PBMCs or a T cell subset sorted from them (not recorded which). The sequence came from a man aged 18 to 30 who had mild COVID-19 (a few samples of this study predate the infection). The sample titles of this study are shuffled in the database, so cell type and time point are left out; the donor was told from shared clones. The DNA reads as follows: TGTGCCAGCAGTATCACCGGGATTCAAGAGACCCAGTACTTC. This codes for CASSITGIQETQYF.